These 21 T cell receptor beta chains share one sample of origin, sequenced in a study of OX40 agonist ivuxolimab in advanced cancers. This table comes from immunoSEQ multiplex PCR, and its TCRdb copy is limited to in-frame clones, with some not included. The data contain 85,000 to 100,000 clones, 91% of them singletons. The starting material was CD4+ or CD8+ T cells sorted from blood, obtained in a trial of the OX40 agonist ivuxolimab. The receptors stem from an adult with an advanced solid tumor such as melanoma, head and neck, liver or kidney cancer.

The chain uses TRBV5-4 and TRBJ1-1, with 8 bases identical to TRBD1. Losses at the gene ends were 4 bases for V and 1 base for J; bases not matched to a gene: 3. The CDR3 is 14 residues long. Germline V gene sequence: CDR1 SGHNT, CDR2 YYREEE (reference sequence). This CDR3 is CASSTGTGNTEAFF. CDR3 DNA sequence: TGTGCCAGCAGCACCGGGACAGGGAACACTGAAGCTTTCTTT.

This clone was recorded a few times. The chain has TRBV9 and TRBJ1-1, with D perhaps TRBD1 (5 bases). The V end was cut by 0 bases, the J end by 3 bases, with 12 bases between. The CDR3 contains 15 residues. CDR1 is SGDLS and CDR2 is YYNGEE in the germline V gene. The CDR3 sequence is CASSVGYRGYTEAFF. The CDR3 coding sequence is TGTGCCAGCAGCGTAGGGTATAGGGGTTACACTGAAGCTTTCTTT.

The chain carries TRBV28 and TRBJ1-2; D is unresolved. The CDR3 loop spans 14 amino acids. Germline loops: CDR1 MDHEN, CDR2 SYDVKM. The V end lost 3 bases, the J end lost 4 bases, and 12 bases lay between the germline ends. CDR3 amino acids: CASSLRNSVYGYTF. For the CDR3, the DNA is TGTGCCAGCAGTTTGCGGAACTCGGTCTATGGCTACACCTTC.

The chain links TRBV4-2 to TRBJ2-2; no firm D call. The CDR3 extends over 13 amino acids. Germline loops: CDR1 LGHNA, CDR2 YNFKEQ. Trimming stripped 4 bases from V and 7 bases from J, with 10 bases between. The CDR3 DNA is TGTGCCAGCAGCCTCTCGGCGAACGGGGAGCTGTTTTTT. It encodes CASSLSANGELFF.

This rearrangement joins TRBV28 to TRBJ2-7, with D possibly called TRBD1 or TRBD2 (7 bases each). V gave up 6 bases and J gave up 3 bases, with 15 bases separating them. The CDR3 spans 14 residues. Germline CDR1 and CDR2: MDHEN and SYDVKM. CDR3 protein: CASRGGTAFYEQYF. The CDR3 region has the DNA TGTGCCAGCAGGGGGGGGACAGCCTTCTACGAGCAGTACTTC.

The V gene is TRBV7-2, the J gene TRBJ2-7; D unresolved. The length of the CDR3 is 12 residues. Germline lookup yields CDR1 SGHTA and CDR2 FQGNSA. Trimming cost V 3 bases and J 6 bases, with 9 bases left between them. Here the CDR3 reads CASSFPPGEQYF. The CDR3 DNA sequence: TGTGCCAGCAGCTTCCCCCCCGGCGAGCAGTACTTC.

V gene TRBV11-2 combines with J gene TRBJ2-7, with TRBD2 matching over 11 bases. The CDR3 sequence is 15 residues long. The junction had 4 bases not matched to a gene; V was cut back by 2 bases and J by 4 bases. Germline loops: CDR1 SGHAT, CDR2 FQNNGV. The CDR3 reads CASSLTSGRSYEQYF. The CDR3 DNA reads TGTGCCAGCAGCTTAACTAGCGGGAGATCGTACGAGCAGTACTTC.

The chain employs TRBV9 and TRBJ2-1; D gene uncertain. The ends were cut back, 4 bases at V and 5 bases at J, with 16 bases in the middle. CDR1 is SGDLS, CDR2 YYNGEE, per germline. The CDR3 runs to 15 residues. The CDR3 loop is CASSKPDGRDNEQFF. CDR3 bases: TGTGCCAGCAGCAAACCGGATGGTAGAGACAATGAGCAGTTCTTC.

CDR3 nucleotides: TGTGCCAGCAGCGCCAAGTGGACAGAGACTACCGGGGAGCTGTTTTTT. It codes for CASSAKWTETTGELFF. The V call is TRBV4-2, the J call TRBJ2-2, with TRBD1 as a possible D gene (6 bases). V was clipped by 5 bases and J by 5 bases, with 18 bases between them. CDR1 is LGHNA, CDR2 YNFKEQ, per germline. The CDR3 covers 16 residues.

This chain uses TRBV15 with TRBJ1-3, with unresolved D. Germline CDR1 reads LNHNV; CDR2 reads YYDKDF (reference sequence). This CDR3 comprises 13 residues. V lost 1 base and J lost 2, with 3 bases in between. Here the CDR3 reads CATSRGAGNTIYF. CDR3 sequence (DNA): TGTGCCACCAGCAGAGGTGCTGGAAACACCATATATTTT.

The chain recombines TRBV7-9 with TRBJ2-2; D unclear. The germline V and J ends were trimmed by 5 bases and 1 base, with 8 bases remaining between them. The CDR3 spans 14 residues. Germline V gene lookup returns CDR1 SEHNR and CDR2 FQNEAQ (reference sequence). The CDR3 nucleotides read TGTGCCAGCAGCCCGAAGGGGAACACCGGGGAGCTGTTTTTT. Protein: CASSPKGNTGELFF.

The rearrangement joins TRBV30 to TRBJ2-1; TRBD2 matches 10 bases. The CDR3 sequence is 14 residues long. Germline loops: CDR1 GTSNPN, CDR2 SVGIG (reference sequence). The V segment lost 2 bases and the J segment 10 bases; nucleotides outside the gene matches: 8. The CDR3 nucleotides read TGTGCCTGGAGTCCCCAACTAGCGGGATACGAGCAGTTCTTC. It specifies CAWSPQLAGYEQFF.

Worth noting for this clone: One end of the junction does not line up with germline, which may come from a read error. The J gene is TRBJ2-1, the V gene TRBV28, with TRBD2 as a possible D gene (6 bases). This CDR3 comprises 15 residues. Germline V gives CDR1 MDHEN, CDR2 SYDVKM. This CDR3 is CASRLWGTEYNEQFF. CDR3 nucleotide sequence: TGTGCCAGCAGGTTATGGGGGACTGAGTACAATGAGCAGTTCTTC. Full variable domain (rest looked up from reference TRBV28 and TRBJ2-1): DVKVTQSSRYLVKRTGEKVFLECVQDMDHENMFWYRQDPGLGLRLIYFSYDVKMKEKGDIPEGYSVSREKKERFSLILESASTNQTSMYLCASRLWGTEYNEQFFGPGTRLTVL.

This rearrangement joins TRBV10-3 to TRBJ1-2, with unresolved D. This CDR3 spans 14 amino acids. The V end lost 3 bases, the J end lost 1 base, and 9 bases lay between the germline ends. Germline CDR1 is ENHRY and CDR2 is SYGVKD. The CDR3 loop is CAISEQSDNYGYTF. In DNA, the CDR3 is TGTGCCATCAGTGAACAGAGCGATAACTATGGCTACACCTTC.

The sample holds one count of this clone. V is TRBV5-5 and J is TRBJ2-3; D is undetermined. CDR1 is SGHKS and CDR2 is YYEKEE in the germline V gene (reference sequence). The CDR3 is 12 residues long. Trimming took 2 bases from V and 2 from J, leaving 3 bases between them. In nucleotides, the CDR3 is TGTGCCAGCAGCTTTACCACAGATACGCAGTATTTT. The encoded protein is CASSFTTDTQYF.

J is TRBJ1-3 and V is TRBV7-8; D not resolved. The CDR3 has 14 residues. V shed 3 bases and J shed 0 bases, with 6 bases lying between them. Germline-derived CDR1 and CDR2 are SGHVS and FQNEAQ. CDR3 coding DNA: TGTGCCAGCAGCTTCGGGCCCTCTGGAAACACCATATATTTT. It encodes CASSFGPSGNTIYF.

The chain links TRBV7-2 to TRBJ2-3; D gene unclear. From germline, CDR1 is SGHTA and CDR2 FQGNSA. The V end lost 5 bases, the J end lost 8 bases, and 8 bases lay between the germline ends. CDR3 length: 11 amino acids. The chain's CDR3 is CASSLLVTQYF. The DNA for the CDR3 is TGTGCCAGCAGCCTTTTGGTTACGCAGTATTTT.

The V and J genes are TRBV7-2 and TRBJ1-6; D not certain. The CDR3 totals 14 residues. In germline, CDR1 is SGHTA, CDR2 FQGNSA. With 4 bases removed from V and 7 bases from J, the gap between germline ends came to 11 bases. CDR3 protein: CASSSLVLNSPLHF. CDR3 DNA sequence: TGTGCCAGCAGCTCCCTTGTTCTAAATTCACCCCTCCACTTT.

This clone was detected once. This chain connects TRBV7-9 to TRBJ1-2, with TRBD1 identical over 7 bases. Per germline, CDR1 SEHNR and CDR2 FQNEAQ (reference sequence). The V gene end was trimmed by 5 bases and the J gene end by 8 bases; junction bases not matched to a gene: 11. The CDR3 runs to 14 residues. The CDR3 region is CASSSPGQARGYTF. The CDR3 DNA reads as TGTGCCAGCAGCAGCCCCGGACAGGCTAGGGGCTACACCTTC.

This clone was seen only once. The chain combines TRBV5-1 with TRBJ2-2; D might be TRBD1 or TRBD2, each matching 6 bases. V dropped 1 base and J dropped 7 bases, with 23 bases sitting between them. The germline gives CDR1 SGHRS, CDR2 YFSETQ. The CDR3 totals 18 residues. This CDR3 is CASSLRVRGGKESGELFF. CDR3 in DNA: TGCGCCAGCAGCTTGAGGGTCAGGGGAGGAAAGGAGAGCGGGGAGCTGTTTTTT.

The chain uses TRBV7-8 and TRBJ2-2; 8 nucleotides line up with TRBD1. This CDR3 spans 15 amino acids. The V gene's germline CDR1 is SGHVS and CDR2 FQNEAQ. V gave up 5 bases and J gave up 3 bases; unmatched junction bases: 5. CDR3 residues: CASSRTGTYTGELFF. CDR3 in DNA: TGTGCCAGCAGCCGGACAGGGACTTACACCGGGGAGCTGTTTTTT.